Each of the 7 T cell receptor beta chains below was sequenced from the same sample in a study of blood T cells in healthy people across ages. With a J-beta primer mix and a sample-barcoded 5' primer, a second PCR ran roughly 6 to 11 cycles. TCRdb redid the calling of the 5' RACE reads with MiXCR, one entry per CDR3 protein. The data contain 550,000 to 700,000 distinct CDR3 sequences, approximately 25% of them singletons. Sequenced material: blood. Receptor source: a woman in her seventies in good health.

The V and J genes are TRBV11-1 and TRBJ2-5; no reliable D call. From germline, CDR1 is SGHAT and CDR2 FQDESV (reference sequence). The CDR3 extends over 15 amino acids. Deletions cut 1 base from V and 2 bases from J, with 11 bases between. CDR3 amino acids: CASSLGFVLQETQYF. DNA for the CDR3: TGTGCCAGCAGCTTAGGTTTCGTACTTCAAGAGACCCAGTACTTC. The full variable domain, its missing parts supplied by reference TRBV11-1 and TRBJ2-5, is EAEVAQSPRYKITEKSQAVAFWCDPISGHATLYWYRQILGQGPELLVQFQDESVVDDSQLPKDRFSAERLKGVDSTLKIQPAELGDSAMYLCASSLGFVLQETQYFGPGTRLLVL.

This clonotype was detected only a few times. The CDR3 DNA is TGTGCCAGCAGGTATAACAGGGGGCTCGACATTCAGTACTTC. It encodes CASRYNRGLDIQYF. This chain links TRBV6-5 with TRBJ2-4; 9 nucleotides align to TRBD1. CDR3 length: 14 residues. The J segment lost 8 bases and the V segment lost 6 bases, leaving 8 bases of the junction unmatched. Germline V lookup: CDR1 MNHEY, CDR2 SVGAGI.

This clonotype was counted a few times. The V gene is TRBV5-1, the J gene TRBJ2-1, with D possibly matching TRBD2 (6 bases). The DNA matches TRBJ2-7 better at its end, which makes the J call doubtful. Germline assignment: CDR1 SGHRS and CDR2 YFSETQ. This CDR3 is 14 amino acids long. The CDR3 loop reads CASSPWGDAYEQYF. The CDR3 DNA sequence: TGCGCCAGCAGCCCGTGGGGGGATGCCTACGAGCAGTACTTC.

This rearrangement joins TRBV10-3 to TRBJ2-1; tentatively, D is TRBD1 (6 bases). V shed 6 bases and J shed 4 bases, with 10 bases lying between them. This CDR3 spans 13 amino acids. The V gene's germline CDR1 is ENHRY and CDR2 SYGVKD. DNA for the CDR3: TGTGCCATCAGGGGGGCCGATTACAATGAGCAGTTCTTC. Its protein is CAIRGADYNEQFF.

This clonotype was observed a few times. The rearrangement joins TRBV7-2 to TRBJ2-1; D could derive from TRBD1 or TRBD2 (6 bases each). Germline V lookup: CDR1 SGHTA, CDR2 FQGNSA. CDR3 length: 17 residues. Trimming pared 2 bases from V and 0 bases from J, leaving 14 bases between. CDR3 DNA: TGTGCCAGCAGCTTATCGGGGGCCCGAAGCTCCTACAATGAGCAGTTCTTC. Its translation: CASSLSGARSSYNEQFF. The whole variable domain, filled in from reference TRBV7-2 and TRBJ2-1, reads GAGVSQSPSNKVTEKGKDVELRCDPISGHTALYWYRQSLGQGLEFLIYFQGNSAPDKSGLPSDRFSAERTGGSVSTLTIQRTQQEDSAVYLCASSLSGARSSYNEQFFGPGTRLTVL.

This clonotype has more than one count but fewer than ten. V usage is TRBV20-1 and J usage is TRBJ1-2; 8 bases align to TRBD1. The CDR3 extends over 15 amino acids. The germline V gene has CDR1 DFQATT and CDR2 SNEGSKA (reference sequence). V lost 0 bases and J lost 6; bases outside the gene matches: 9. The CDR3 spells CSARDSRGRSHGYTF. CDR3 sequence (DNA): TGCAGTGCTAGAGATAGCAGGGGGCGATCTCATGGCTACACCTTC.

This clonotype was seen a handful of times. The chain is built from TRBV28 and TRBJ1-2, with a weak D call TRBD1 (6 bases). The CDR3 covers 14 residues. V lost 2 bases to trimming and J lost 5 bases, with 12 bases between them. The germline gives CDR1 MDHEN, CDR2 SYDVKM. This CDR3 reads CASSLTGPSYGYTF. Written as DNA, the CDR3 is TGTGCCAGCAGTTTAACAGGGCCTAGTTATGGCTACACCTTC.